The clone carrying this TCR beta chain was seen a few times. The source of the sample is a study of blood T cell repertoires in COVID-19. Study overall: T cells, B-cell-depleted T cells, or PBMCs provided the cDNA or gDNA that served as material.

Original methodology: Reference gene primer amplification yielded estimated nucleated cell counts. Assay: immunoSEQ multiplex PCR; the TCRdb copy retains only in-frame clones and omits some. The V and J calls and clone size are taken from that table; D and trimming were inferred from the DNA. The sample holds about 74,000 clones, about 92% seen once. The sample was peripheral blood. This receptor was identified in a human donor in a cohort sampled during active COVID-19.

The chain's CDR3 is CASSQARGTGELFF. Here the CDR3 DNA reads TGTGCCAGCAGCCAGGCCAGGGGCACCGGGGAGCTGTTTTTT. The rearrangement uses TRBV9 and TRBJ2-2; possibly TRBD1 for D (6 bases). This CDR3 is built from 14 residues. Germline CDR1 SGDLS, CDR2 YYNGEE. Deletions cut 4 bases from V and 4 bases from J, with 11 bases between. Combining the CDR3 with reference TRBV9 and TRBJ2-2 gives the whole variable domain DSGVTQTPKHLITATGQRVTLRCSPRSGDLSVYWYQQSLDQGLQFLIQYYNGEERAKGNILERFSAQQFPDLHSELNLSSLELGDSALYFCASSQARGTGELFFGEGSRLTVL.